This T cell receptor beta chain was captured by sequencing in a study of response to subunit inactivated influenza vaccine. This clonotype showed up just a few times. TCRdb re-called the RT-PCR reads with MiXCR, one entry per CDR3 protein. The sample shows under 200,000 distinct CDR3 sequences, 10% to 15% of them seen only once. CDR3 size: 16 residues. The V and J ends lost 3 bases and 0 bases, in that order; junction bases with no gene match: 4. Germline CDR1 LGHNA, CDR2 YNFKEQ. These data also formed part of another study, on T cells expressing NK-cell markers. That study adds: Synthesis of TCR beta cDNA relied on 5'RACE template switching carrying UMIs. The eight sequenced donors comprised seven who were HCMV-seropositive and one who was seronegative. Only alpha-beta TCR T cells were sorted in several experiments, using an anti-gamma-delta TCR antibody.

The receptor was isolated from a man aged 45-65 years who received an inactivated influenza vaccine. This chain joins TRBV4-2 and TRBJ2-7; 11 nucleotides align to TRBD2. The sequenced sample was CD8+ T cells sorted from PBMCs, obtained 11 to 12 days after vaccination. The CDR3 protein is CASSQETSGVSYEQYF. The DNA of the CDR3 is TGTGCCAGCAGCCAGGAGACTAGCGGGGTCTCCTACGAGCAGTACTTC.